This TCR beta chain was sequenced during a study of T cells in Graves' hyperthyroidism and ophthalmopathy. About the study: At initial diagnosis, before any treatment had begun, peripheral blood was obtained.

Exclusion of a patient resulted from uncontrolled infection, other autoimmune disease, pregnancy or lactation. Used for diagnoses were clinical symptoms, serum thyroxine and TRAb, thyroid ultrasound and orbital computed tomography. Points on this clonotype: Its matching antigen is unknown.

CDR3 size: 15 residues. Whole-study results and caveats: In validation, the model predicted ophthalmopathy. These predictions came a median around 5.9 months before onset.

Amplified regions were TCR beta CDR3 sequences from RNA transcripts. An initial round of RT-PCR targeting the TCR CDR3 relied on the HTBI primer set. Using its own MiXCR run on the multiplex PCR reads, TCRdb lists one record per CDR3 protein. Among a few hundred thousand distinct CDR3 sequences listed, approximately 15% were seen once. This TCR came from a woman in her 30s with Graves' hyperthyroidism. The V and J genes are TRBV12-3 or TRBV12-4 and TRBJ2-1, with 15 positions matching TRBD2. The end of the DNA aligns better with TRBJ2-7, so the J call may be wrong. The sample was blood. CDR3 nucleotides: TGTGCCAGCAGCCGAGGGACTAGCGGGAGGAATGAGCAGTACTTC. It translates to CASSRGTSGRNEQYF.